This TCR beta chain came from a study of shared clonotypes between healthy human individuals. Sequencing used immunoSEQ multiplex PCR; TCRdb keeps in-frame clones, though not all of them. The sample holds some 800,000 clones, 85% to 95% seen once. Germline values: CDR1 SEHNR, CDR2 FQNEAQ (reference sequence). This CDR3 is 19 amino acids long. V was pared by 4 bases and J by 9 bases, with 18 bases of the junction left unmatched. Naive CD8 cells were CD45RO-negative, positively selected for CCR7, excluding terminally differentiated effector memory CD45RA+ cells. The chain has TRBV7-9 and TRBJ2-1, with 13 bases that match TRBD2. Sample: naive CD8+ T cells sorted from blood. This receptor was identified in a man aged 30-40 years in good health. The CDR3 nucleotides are TGTGCCAGCAGCTCCACCACCTTGACTAGCGGGAGGTATTTGGGTGAGCAGTTCTTC. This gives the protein CASSSTTLTSGRYLGEQFF.